These 19 T cell receptor beta chains were sequenced from one sample in a study of beta chain features in type 1 diabetes. The sequenced template was cDNA made from the entire isolated RNA. Sequencing was performed with immunoSEQ multiplex PCR; in TCRdb, only in-frame clones are kept and a portion is missing. The sample carries under 900,000 clones, roughly a sixth recorded once. The sequencing sample was made of naive CD4+ T cells from blood. These receptors were taken from a woman younger than 35 in good health.

This clone was detected a few times. The V and J genes are TRBV7-2 and TRBJ2-7; TRBD1 aligns across 9 bases. V lost 5 bases to trimming and J lost 3 bases; unmatched junction nucleotides: 11. The CDR3 length is 16 residues. The germline V gene encodes CDR1 SGHTA and CDR2 FQGNSA. Here the CDR3 DNA reads TGTGCCAGCAGCGTCCGGGACAGGGCGTCACTCTACGAGCAGTACTTC. It translates to CASSVRDRASLYEQYF.

In its sample, this clone was seen a few times. This rearrangement joins TRBV10-3 to TRBJ1-2, with D tentatively TRBD1 (6 bases). Per the germline V gene, CDR1 is ENHRY and CDR2 is SYGVKD. There are 11 residues in the CDR3. Trimming took 10 bases from V and 5 from J, leaving 11 bases between them. The CDR3 region has the DNA TGTGCCACCCGGACAGCTTATGGCTACACCTTC. This encodes CATRTAYGYTF.

The rearrangement links TRBV5-8 to TRBJ2-2, with D tentatively TRBD1 (6 bases). Trimming removed 4 bases at V and 7 bases at J, with 17 bases between. Germline V gives CDR1 SGHTS, CDR2 YDEGEE. The CDR3 has 15 residues. For the CDR3, the DNA is TGTGCCAGCAGCGAAGGACAGACCGGCATCGGGGAGCTGTTTTTT. This translates into CASSEGQTGIGELFF.

In its sample, this clone was seen a few times. The same CDR3 is also encoded by other DNA sequences in this sample. The rearrangement joins TRBV4-2 to TRBJ2-1; perhaps TRBD2 as D (6 bases). Germline CDR1 reads LGHNA; CDR2 reads YNFKEQ. The CDR3 has 16 amino acids. Trimming pared 1 base from V and 0 bases from J, leaving 10 bases between. The CDR3 DNA sequence: TGTGCCAGCAGCCAAGTTAGCGGTAGCTCCTACAATGAGCAGTTCTTC. This encodes CASSQVSGSSYNEQFF.

The chain has TRBV2 and TRBJ2-1, with 8 nucleotides matching TRBD2. The CDR3 extends over 13 amino acids. The germline gives CDR1 SNHLY, CDR2 FYNNEI. V dropped 5 bases and J dropped 12; count of bases not matched to a gene: 9. The CDR3, as DNA: TGTGCCAGCAGTTTCGGGACTAGTTCCGTGCAGTTCTTC. This encodes CASSFGTSSVQFF.

The chain has TRBV14 and TRBJ1-2; D call uncertain. Between the trimmed V and J ends, which lost 4 bases and 7 bases, there was a span of 13 bases. The CDR3 is made up of 13 amino acids. Germline CDR1 reads SGHDN; CDR2 reads FVKESK. The CDR3 region is CASSRPRWGGYTF. The CDR3 nucleotides are TGTGCCAGCAGCCGTCCACGCTGGGGTGGCTACACCTTC.

The chain links TRBV7-6 to TRBJ1-1; D perhaps matches TRBD1 (6 bases). This CDR3 comprises 15 residues. V gave up 3 bases and J gave up 0 bases, with 11 bases separating them. Germline CDR1 and CDR2: SGHVS and FNYEAQ. The CDR3 bases are TGTGCCAGCAGCTTCGGGGCAGGGGTGAACACTGAAGCTTTCTTT. This gives the protein CASSFGAGVNTEAFF.

The chain uses TRBV7-9 and TRBJ2-5; tentative D call: TRBD2 (5 bases). This CDR3 has 14 residues. CDR1 is SEHNR and CDR2 is FQNEAQ in the germline V gene (reference sequence). V was clipped by 4 bases and J by 2 bases, with 11 bases between them. As DNA, the CDR3 is TGTGCCAGCAGCTATAACGGACTGCAAGAGACCCAGTACTTC. Amino acid sequence: CASSYNGLQETQYF. Full variable domain (missing parts from reference TRBV7-9 and TRBJ2-5): DTGVSQNPRHKITKRGQNVTFRCDPISEHNRLYWYRQTLGQGPEFLTYFQNEAQLEKSRLLSDRFSAERPKGSFSTLEIQRTEQGDSAMYLCASSYNGLQETQYFGPGTRLLVL.

This clone turned up a few times. V is TRBV4-2 and J is TRBJ2-3, with 9 bases aligning to TRBD1. V trimming: 3 bases; J trimming: 2 bases; junction bases outside the gene matches: 6. The CDR3 length is 16 residues. In germline, CDR1 is LGHNA, CDR2 YNFKEQ. The CDR3: CASSQAGQGNTDTQYF. The CDR3 coding sequence is TGTGCCAGCAGCCAGGCGGGACAGGGAAACACAGATACGCAGTATTTT.

The chain employs TRBV18 and TRBJ2-6; D assignment may be TRBD1 or TRBD2 (6 bases each). Germline V CDR1 and CDR2: KGHSH, LQKENI. Trimming shortened V by 3 bases and J by 0 bases, and 15 bases separated the two germline ends. The CDR3 is 18 residues long. CDR3 DNA sequence: TGTGCCAGCTCACCCACGGGGGCTGGAAACTCTGGGGCCAACGTCCTGACTTTC. This translates into CASSPTGAGNSGANVLTF.

The chain recombines TRBV5-6 with TRBJ2-1; D gene uncertain. Germline-derived CDR1 and CDR2 are SGHDT and YYEEEE. V was shortened by 2 bases and J by 3 bases, with 12 bases between the two germline ends. The CDR3 extends over 15 amino acids. CDR3 bases: TGTGCCAGCAGCTTAACCGCGCTGCTCTACAATGAGCAGTTCTTC. Protein product: CASSLTALLYNEQFF.

This clone occurred a few times. V is TRBV7-9 and J is TRBJ2-1, with a tentative D call TRBD2 (5 bases). The CDR3 length is 15 residues. Germline V gene sequence: CDR1 SEHNR, CDR2 FQNEAQ (reference sequence). The V and J ends lost 5 bases and 8 bases respectively, with 19 bases between them. CDR3 region: CASSRHLISVDEQFF. CDR3 bases: TGTGCCAGCAGCCGTCACCTGATTAGCGTCGATGAGCAGTTCTTC.

This clone occurred a few times. The chain combines TRBV5-6 with TRBJ1-5; D call uncertain. Germline V gene data show CDR1 as SGHDT and CDR2 as YYEEEE. V was trimmed by 4 bases and J by 6 bases, leaving 11 bases between them. The CDR3 consists of 13 residues. The CDR3 reads CASSRDQSQPQHF. The DNA of the CDR3 is TGTGCCAGCAGCAGGGATCAGAGTCAGCCCCAGCATTTT.

This clone was seen more than once but under ten times. The chain is built from TRBV19 and TRBJ1-5; 10 bases match TRBD1. The CDR3 extends over 15 amino acids. V trimming: 10 bases; J trimming: 1 base; junction bases outside the gene matches: 7. Looked up from germline, CDR1 is LNHDA and CDR2 is SQIVND (reference sequence). The CDR3 loop is CATRDRGRSNQPQHF. DNA of the CDR3: TGTGCCACCCGGGACAGGGGTAGGAGCAATCAGCCCCAGCATTTT.

About this clone itself: The same CDR3 can be traced to other DNA sequences in this sample. The chain is built from TRBV5-1 and TRBJ1-2, with a possible D match to TRBD1 (5 bases). Germline V CDR1 and CDR2: SGHRS, YFSETQ. The length of the CDR3 is 14 residues. V shed 0 bases and J shed 2 bases, with 8 bases lying between them. The CDR3 is CASSLDRGNYGYTF. CDR3 nucleotides: TGCGCCAGCAGCTTGGATCGGGGGAACTATGGCTACACCTTC.

The V and J genes are TRBV4-3 and TRBJ2-7; tentatively, D is TRBD2 (6 bases). The V and J ends lost 1 base and 7 bases respectively, with 14 bases between them. This CDR3 has 14 amino acids. CDR1 LGHNA and CDR2 YSLEER come from the germline V gene. The CDR3 loop is CASSQGWGVYEQYF. CDR3 bases: TGCGCCAGCAGCCAAGGGTGGGGGGTCTATGAGCAGTACTTC.

This clone has more than one count but fewer than ten. This chain connects TRBV6-6 to TRBJ1-4; D call uncertain. Germline loops: CDR1 MNHNY, CDR2 SVGAGI (reference sequence). This CDR3 has 14 amino acids. Trimming took 0 bases from V and 5 from J, leaving 7 bases between them. The CDR3 sequence: CASSYSTLNEKLFF. The CDR3 nucleotides are TGTGCCAGCAGTTACTCGACTCTCAATGAAAAACTGTTTTTT.

The sample holds a few counts of this clone. The chain joins TRBV5-1 to TRBJ2-2; 12 nucleotides match TRBD1. This CDR3 region has 16 residues. The germline gives CDR1 SGHRS, CDR2 YFSETQ. Unmatched junction bases numbered 8, after V lost 4 bases and J lost 7 bases. The CDR3 DNA reads as TGCGCCAGCAGCGCTGGGACAGGGGGCGTTGGCGGGGAGCTGTTTTTT. It translates to CASSAGTGGVGGELFF.

This clone was detected only a few times. The chain recombines TRBV25-1 with TRBJ2-7, with D unresolved. This CDR3 is built from 15 residues. Germline CDR1 MGHDK, CDR2 SYGVNS. Trimming pared 2 bases from V and 3 bases from J, leaving 14 bases between. The CDR3 loop is CASSEVGGSGYEQYF. CDR3 nucleotide sequence: TGTGCCAGCAGTGAAGTAGGCGGCTCAGGCTACGAGCAGTACTTC.